This T cell receptor (beta chain) was observed in a study of blood T cell repertoires in COVID-19. Study-level information: Whether acute or convalescent, the COVID-19 samples came from the United States, Italy and Spain.

Libraries were prepared by immunoSEQ multiplex PCR; TCRdb keeps only in-frame clonotypes and omits some of them. The data show roughly 370,000 clones, 80% to 90% seen once. Trimming cost V 2 bases and J 7 bases; bases outside gene matches: 3. Germline V CDR1 and CDR2: SGDLS, YYNGEE. The length of the CDR3 is 13 residues. The chain couples TRBV9 to TRBJ1-2; TRBD1 agrees at 9 bases. Sequencing used PBMCs or T cells enriched from blood (not recorded which). The sequence derives from a woman aged 45-59 years who had recovered from COVID-19. The CDR3 region is CASSVGQGSGYTF. The CDR3 coding sequence is TGTGCCAGCAGCGTGGGACAGGGTAGTGGCTACACCTTC. Combining the CDR3 with reference TRBV9 and TRBJ1-2 gives the whole variable domain DSGVTQTPKHLITATGQRVTLRCSPRSGDLSVYWYQQSLDQGLQFLIQYYNGEERAKGNILERFSAQQFPDLHSELNLSSLELGDSALYFCASSVGQGSGYTFGSGTRLTVV.